Presented here are 8 T cell receptor beta chains from one specimen sequenced in a study of blood T cell repertoires in COVID-19. Some clones are missing from TCRdb's copy, which holds only in-frame ones; the method was immunoSEQ multiplex PCR. The sample lists over 200,000 clones; 75% to 90% were seen once. The sample taken for sequencing was peripheral blood. Receptor source: a man in his forties with acute or convalescent COVID-19.

The chain has TRBV24-1 and TRBJ2-5; D unresolved. Germline CDR1 KGHDR, CDR2 SFDVKD. This CDR3 spans 16 amino acids. V was cut by 2 bases and J by 4 bases, with 16 bases left in between. The CDR3 DNA follows: TGTGCCACCAGTGATTCTCAGGTGGGTCACGGAGAGACCCAGTACTTC. Protein sequence: CATSDSQVGHGETQYF.

The V and J genes are TRBV27 and TRBJ1-6; D ambiguous. The CDR3 spans 15 residues. The germline V gene has CDR1 MNHEY and CDR2 SMNVEV (reference sequence). V was cut by 1 base and J by 8 bases, with 12 bases left in between. CDR3 sequence: CASSLYGPRDSPLHF. The CDR3 nucleotides are TGTGCCAGCAGTTTATATGGCCCGAGGGATTCACCCCTCCACTTT.

The rearrangement links TRBV29-1 to TRBJ2-7; TRBD1 is a possible D gene (5 bases). CDR1 and CDR2 from the germline V gene are SQVTM and ANQGSEA. The CDR3 sequence is 12 residues long. V lost 4 bases to trimming and J lost 4 bases, with 11 bases between them. The chain's CDR3 is CSVADSSYEQYF. The CDR3 nucleotides read TGCAGCGTTGCTGACAGCTCTTACGAGCAGTACTTC.

This sequence joins TRBV6-6 and TRBJ2-2; 7 bases agree with TRBD1. V shed 6 bases and J 2 bases; nucleotides not matched to a gene: 9. This CDR3 is 16 amino acids long. CDR1 is MNHNY, CDR2 SVGAGI, per germline (reference sequence). CDR3 in DNA: TGTGCCAGCAGCCATACCGGGACAGAAAACACCGGGGAGCTGTTTTTT. Translating it yields CASSHTGTENTGELFF.

This rearrangement joins TRBV6-6 to TRBJ1-5; D is uncertain. The V gene's germline CDR1 is MNHNY and CDR2 SVGAGI (reference sequence). CDR3 size: 13 residues. Trimming stripped 7 bases from V and 1 base from J, with 8 bases between. CDR3 protein: CASMSGSNQPQHF. The CDR3 region has the DNA TGTGCCAGCATGTCCGGGAGCAATCAGCCCCAGCATTTT.

In nucleotides, the CDR3 is TGCAGCACTCAGCGGGGGGGCCTTTTCAGTGAGCAGTTCTTC. Protein sequence: CSTQRGGLFSEQFF. This sequence joins TRBV29-1 and TRBJ2-1; 10 bases match TRBD2. The CDR3 totals 14 residues. V was clipped by 8 bases and J by 9 bases; unmatched bases: 13. Germline V CDR1 and CDR2: SQVTM, ANQGSEA.

The rearrangement uses TRBV7-9 and TRBJ1-2; 7 positions agree with TRBD1. This CDR3 region has 15 residues. V was pared by 5 bases and J by 8 bases, with 14 bases of the junction left unmatched. Germline CDR1 reads SEHNR; CDR2 reads FQNEAQ (reference sequence). The CDR3, as DNA: TGTGCCAGCAGCCTTACAGACAGGGTTGAGGACGGCTACACCTTC. Protein sequence: CASSLTDRVEDGYTF.

This chain uses TRBV7-2 with TRBJ2-1, with 13 bases fitting TRBD2. The V gene end was trimmed by 5 bases and the J gene end by 8 bases; junction bases not matched to a gene: 3. CDR1 SGHTA and CDR2 FQGNSA come from the germline V gene. The length of the CDR3 is 14 residues. DNA for the CDR3: TGTGCCAGCAGCGGGGGACTAGCGGGGTATGAGCAGTTCTTC. Encoded protein: CASSGGLAGYEQFF.